These T cell receptor beta chains were read from a single sample in a study of response to subunit inactivated influenza vaccine. TCRdb fed the RT-PCR reads into MiXCR, producing one record per CDR3 protein. The sample lists about 540,000 distinct CDR3 sequences, around 13% occurring once. This material consisted of PBMCs from blood, taken roughly 13 days after vaccination. The receptors were sampled from a man between 50 and 59 years old who received an inactivated influenza vaccine. The CDR3 runs from the conserved cysteine through the conserved F or W. A D gene is named only where the DNA matches it firmly. Size tells how often a clone was seen (once, few, many) or the class of an expanded clone, and some rows leave it out.

V gene	clone size	D gene	CDR3 length	J gene	CDR3 protein	CDR3 DNA
TRBV28	.	TRBD1	17	TRBJ2-1	CASSFPLGTGGHNEQFF	TGTGCCAGCAGTTTTCCTTTAGGGACAGGGGGCCACAATGAGCAGTTCTTC
TRBV20-1	.	.	14	TRBJ2-7	CSATPRPLKNEQYF	TGCAGTGCTACCCCCAGGCCCCTTAAAAACGAGCAGTACTTC
TRBV5-1	.	.	14	TRBJ1-1	CASSPGSLGTEAFF	TGCGCCAGCAGCCCGGGATCCCTTGGCACTGAAGCTTTCTTT
TRBV4-1	many	.	15	TRBJ2-2	CASSPQDLDTGELFF	TGCGCCAGCAGCCCACAGGACTTGGACACCGGGGAGCTGTTTTTT
TRBV7-8	many	.	17	TRBJ2-2	CASSLVSTPAETGELFF	TGTGCCAGCAGCTTAGTATCGACACCCGCTGAGACCGGGGAGCTGTTTTTT
TRBV7-9	.	.	15	TRBJ2-5	CASSPGAGLTGTQYF	TGTGCCAGCAGCCCCGGGGCGGGGCTCACGGGGACCCAGTACTTC
TRBV5-1	.	TRBD2	14	TRBJ2-5	CASSQTSAQETQYF	TGCGCCAGCAGCCAGACTAGCGCCCAAGAGACCCAGTACTTC
TRBV7-2	.	TRBD1	16	TRBJ1-6	CASSLAFRGTDSPLHF	TGTGCCAGCAGCTTAGCTTTCAGGGGGACGGATTCACCCCTCCACTTT
TRBV20-1	many	.	10	TRBJ1-2	CSAGGPGYTF	TGCAGTGCTGGTGGGCCTGGCTACACCTTC
TRBV6-1	few	TRBD1	14	TRBJ1-2	CASRTGQGDYGYTF	TGTGCCAGCAGAACGGGACAGGGGGATTATGGCTACACCTTC
TRBV20-1	few	TRBD1	14	TRBJ1-5	CSAKDRGRNQPQHF	TGCAGTGCAAAGGACAGGGGGCGAAATCAGCCCCAGCATTTT
TRBV12-3/TRBV12-4	.	TRBD1	13	TRBJ2-7	CATRRQGSNEQYF	TGTGCCACGCGGCGACAGGGTAGCAACGAGCAGTACTTC
TRBV4-1	.	.	17	TRBJ1-4	CASSQVPEGTSNEKLFF	TGCGCCAGCAGCCAAGTTCCCGAGGGGACTTCTAATGAAAAACTGTTTTTT
TRBV11-2	.	.	15	TRBJ2-2	CASSLRQQNTGELFF	TGTGCCAGCAGCCTCAGACAGCAGAACACCGGGGAGCTGTTTTTT
TRBV28	few	TRBD2	13	TRBJ2-3	CASSGGVTDTQYF	TGTGCCAGCAGTGGGGGGGTCACAGATACGCAGTATTTT
TRBV20-1	.	.	12	TRBJ1-1	CSARDTATEAFF	TGCAGTGCTAGAGATACAGCTACTGAAGCTTTCTTT
TRBV5-1	.	TRBD2	15	TRBJ2-5	CASSLTSGGAETQYF	TGCGCCAGCAGCCTGACTAGCGGGGGGGCGGAGACCCAGTACTTC
TRBV7-2	many	.	15	TRBJ2-1	CASSIQAGSYNEQFF	TGTGCCAGCAGTATCCAAGCGGGCTCCTACAATGAGCAGTTCTTC
TRBV15	.	.	14	TRBJ2-2	CATSRDLAAGELFF	TGTGCCACCAGCAGAGATCTGGCGGCCGGGGAGCTGTTTTTT
TRBV11-3	few	TRBD1	13	TRBJ2-5	CASSATGTKTQYF	TGTGCCAGCAGCGCGACAGGGACGAAGACCCAGTACTTC
TRBV11-2	many	.	15	TRBJ2-1	CASSLGGAPHNEQFF	TGTGCCAGCAGCTTAGGCGGGGCCCCCCACAATGAGCAGTTCTTC
TRBV5-1	.	.	13	TRBJ1-2	CASSLDSGYGYTF	TGCGCCAGCAGCTTGGACAGCGGCTATGGCTACACCTTC
TRBV10-3	few	TRBD1	13	TRBJ2-1	CAISVDRVDEQFF	TGTGCCATCAGTGTAGACAGGGTGGATGAGCAGTTCTTC
TRBV20-1	.	.	14	TRBJ2-7	CSARPSGVSYEQYF	TGCAGTGCTAGACCCTCAGGGGTCTCCTACGAGCAGTACTTC
TRBV28	many	.	12	TRBJ2-1	CASSPIYNEQFF	TGTGCCAGCAGTCCAATATACAATGAGCAGTTCTTC
TRBV20-1	.	.	18	TRBJ2-6	CSAKRGQGGFPGANVLTF	TGCAGTGCCAAGAGAGGGCAGGGGGGCTTTCCCGGGGCCAACGTCCTGACTTTC
TRBV5-1	.	TRBD1	15	TRBJ2-7	CASSRQGSRSYEQYF	TGCGCCAGCAGCCGACAGGGGAGTCGGTCCTACGAGCAGTACTTC
TRBV4-3	many	.	14	TRBJ1-3	CASSPREAGNTIYF	TGCGCCAGCAGCCCCAGGGAGGCTGGAAACACCATATATTTT
TRBV15	many	TRBD2	15	TRBJ2-5	CATSSGLAGVETQYF	TGTGCCACCAGCAGCGGACTAGCGGGAGTGGAGACCCAGTACTTC
TRBV7-6	few	TRBD1	16	TRBJ2-2	CASRDRITANTGELFF	TGTGCCAGCAGGGACAGGATAACCGCGAACACCGGGGAGCTGTTTTTT
TRBV5-1	few	TRBD1	15	TRBJ2-2	CASSVTGGAGGELFF	TGCGCCAGCAGCGTGACAGGGGGCGCAGGCGGGGAGCTGTTTTTT
TRBV7-9	.	.	14	TRBJ2-7	CASSATGTPYGQYF	TGTGCCAGCAGCGCGACAGGTACGCCCTACGGGCAGTACTTC
TRBV7-6	few	.	18	TRBJ2-3	CASSLGSGGKSSTDTQYF	TGTGCCAGCAGCTTAGGGTCTGGCGGGAAATCTAGCACAGATACGCAGTATTTT
TRBV28	few	.	15	TRBJ1-5	CATQLRVWGDQPQHF	TGTGCCACACAACTTCGGGTGTGGGGGGATCAGCCCCAGCATTTT
TRBV20-1	.	.	14	TRBJ2-5	CSATGGVLQETQYF	TGCAGTGCTACAGGAGGGGTACTTCAAGAGACCCAGTACTTC
TRBV10-3	few	.	12	TRBJ2-7	CAIRGGSYEQYF	TGTGCCATCAGGGGAGGCTCCTACGAGCAGTACTTC
TRBV4-1	.	TRBD2	14	TRBJ2-7	CASSQGLAGSEQYF	TGCGCCAGCAGCCAAGGACTAGCGGGGAGCGAGCAGTACTTC
TRBV7-2	.	.	13	TRBJ2-1	CASSFAGRGEQFF	TGTGCCAGCAGCTTCGCTGGGAGAGGTGAGCAGTTCTTC
TRBV5-1	.	TRBD2	15	TRBJ2-7	CASSETSGGPYEQYF	TGCGCCAGCAGCGAAACTAGCGGGGGGCCATACGAGCAGTACTTC
TRBV5-6	many	TRBD2	16	TRBJ2-2	CASSHAAGGLSGELFF	TGTGCCAGCAGCCACGCGGCGGGGGGATTGTCCGGGGAGCTGTTTTTT
TRBV20-1	few	TRBD2	15	TRBJ2-7	CSAREGVRLAGKQYF	TGCAGTGCTAGAGAAGGGGTGAGACTAGCGGGAAAGCAGTACTTC
TRBV15	.	.	14	TRBJ1-1	CATSRVGSNTEAFF	TGTGCCACCAGCAGAGTTGGATCGAACACTGAAGCTTTCTTT
TRBV4-3	few	.	15	TRBJ2-7	CASSQARDLTYEQYF	TGCGCCAGCAGCCAAGCCCGGGATCTCACCTACGAGCAGTACTTC
TRBV10-3	.	.	14	TRBJ2-1	CATRQDLEYNEQFF	TGTGCCACTCGACAGGACTTGGAATACAATGAGCAGTTCTTC
TRBV4-1	.	.	13	TRBJ2-5	CASSQVPVETQYF	TGCGCCAGCAGCCAAGTCCCGGTAGAGACCCAGTACTTC
TRBV12-3/TRBV12-4	.	TRBD2	17	TRBJ2-7	CASSFASGRTSSYEQYF	TGTGCCAGCAGTTTTGCTAGCGGGAGAACCAGCTCCTACGAGCAGTACTTC